These T cell receptor beta chains were read from a single sample in a study of blood T cell repertoires in COVID-19. Using immunoSEQ multiplex PCR, the repertoire was profiled, and TCRdb retains in-frame clones only, with some absent. Found here are more than 150,000 clones, more than 70% of them singletons; the top ten hold around 2.7%. Sequencing input: peripheral blood. All receptors derive from a man aged 40-49 years with active or convalescent COVID-19. The CDR3 runs from the conserved cysteine through the conserved F or W. D genes are given only for firm matches. Size is omitted from some rows. Given values are once, few, many or a class for expanded clones.

CDR3,DNA,J,V,size,D,length
CASSIGQANTGELFF,TGTGCCAGTAGTATAGGGCAGGCGAACACCGGGGAGCTGTTTTTT,TRBJ2-2,TRBV19,NA,NA,15
CATSRERFGGLSEKLFF,TGTGCCACCAGCAGAGAACGGTTCGGGGGATTGAGTGAAAAACTGTTTTTT,TRBJ1-4,TRBV15,NA,NA,17
CASSLGTDGEAFF,TGTGCCAGCAGTCTAGGGACAGATGGTGAAGCTTTCTTT,TRBJ1-1,TRBV12-3/TRBV12-4,NA,TRBD1,13
CASSQELRDSNEKLFF,TGTGCCAGCAGCCAAGAGCTAAGGGACTCTAATGAAAAACTGTTTTTT,TRBJ1-4,TRBV4-2,NA,NA,16
CSASKGASGQPQHF,TGCAGTGCTAGTAAGGGGGCATCTGGTCAGCCCCAGCATTTT,TRBJ1-5,TRBV20-1,NA,TRBD1,14
CASSPGQKIANYGYTF,TGTGCCAGCAGCCCGGGACAGAAGATAGCTAACTATGGCTACACCTTC,TRBJ1-2,TRBV5-6,once,TRBD1,16
CASSVDRSVGKGELFF,TGTGCCAGCAGCGTAGACCGGAGCGTGGGGAAGGGAGAACTGTTTTTT,TRBJ1-4,TRBV9,NA,NA,16
CASSRDRNYGYTF,TGTGCCAGCAGCCGAGACAGGAACTATGGCTACACCTTC,TRBJ1-2,TRBV2,NA,NA,13
CASSQDRGNQPQHF,TGTGCCAGCAGCCAAGACAGGGGGAATCAGCCCCAGCATTTT,TRBJ1-5,TRBV7-2,NA,TRBD1,14
CASRPPGGDTQYF,TGTGCCAGCAGACCGCCAGGGGGAGATACGCAGTATTTT,TRBJ2-3,TRBV5-8,few,TRBD1,13
CASSQDLLPSTLYTQYF,TGCGCCAGCAGCCAAGACCTTCTACCCTCGACTCTGTATACGCAGTATTTT,TRBJ2-3,TRBV4-3,NA,NA,17
CASSVRQGRGSGELFF,TGTGCCAGCAGCGTAAGACAGGGGCGCGGATCCGGGGAGCTGTTTTTT,TRBJ2-2,TRBV9,NA,TRBD1,16
CATSRELPDTQYF,TGTGCCACCAGCAGAGAACTGCCCGATACGCAGTATTTT,TRBJ2-3,TRBV15,NA,NA,13
CASSEKGQGAVWQISYNSPLHF,TGCGCCAGCAGCGAGAAGGGACAGGGGGCAGTGTGGCAAATCTCCTATAATTCACCCCTCCACTTT,TRBJ1-6,TRBV5-1,NA,TRBD1,22
CASSLDWRAGGPRDEQFF,TGTGCCAGCAGCTTGGATTGGAGAGCGGGGGGGCCTAGGGATGAGCAGTTCTTC,TRBJ2-1,TRBV5-4,NA,TRBD2,18
CASSPGQGRGNTEAFF,TGTGCCAGCAGCCCGGGACAGGGGAGGGGAAACACTGAAGCTTTCTTT,TRBJ1-1,TRBV13,NA,TRBD1,16
CASSLLAGGPGNEQFF,TGCGCCAGCAGCCTCCTAGCGGGGGGGCCTGGCAATGAGCAGTTCTTC,TRBJ2-1,TRBV4-1,NA,TRBD2,16
CASSWSGGPSYEQYF,TGTGCCAGCAGCTGGTCGGGGGGGCCTTCCTACGAGCAGTACTTC,TRBJ2-7,TRBV5-4,NA,TRBD2,15
CAWSGTGALNYGYTF,TGTGCCTGGTCCGGGACAGGGGCTCTCAACTATGGCTACACCTTC,TRBJ1-2,TRBV30,medium-sized,TRBD1,15
CASSFLPHGTSHTEQFF,TGTGCCAGCAGTTTTTTACCGCACGGGACTAGTCATACTGAGCAGTTCTTC,TRBJ2-1,TRBV28,NA,TRBD2,17
CASSQHTGEPQHF,TGTGCCAGCAGCCAACACACAGGGGAGCCCCAGCATTTT,TRBJ1-5,TRBV6-2/TRBV6-3,NA,TRBD1,13
CASSLQGYSGNTIYF,TGTGCCAGCAGCTTACAGGGGTACTCTGGAAACACCATATATTTT,TRBJ1-3,TRBV5-4,few,TRBD1,15
CASSVSGGREDTQYF,TGTGCCAGCAGCGTTAGCGGGGGGCGGGAAGATACGCAGTATTTT,TRBJ2-3,TRBV9,NA,TRBD2,15
CASSPGGEGSYEQYF,TGTGCCAGCAGCCCCGGGGGGGAGGGGTCCTACGAGCAGTACTTC,TRBJ2-7,TRBV6-6,once,TRBD2,15
CASSPKAGIYNEQFF,TGTGCCAGCTCACCAAAGGCCGGGATCTACAATGAGCAGTTCTTC,TRBJ2-1,TRBV18,NA,NA,15
CAWATGFQSGYTF,TGTGCCTGGGCGACAGGTTTTCAGAGTGGCTACACCTTC,TRBJ1-2,TRBV30,few,NA,13
CASSTGQGNEQFF,TGTGCCAGCTCAACGGGACAGGGCAATGAGCAGTTCTTC,TRBJ2-1,TRBV18,once,TRBD1,13
CASSAQRGMNTEAFF,TGTGCCAGCAGCGCGCAAAGGGGTATGAACACTGAAGCTTTCTTT,TRBJ1-1,TRBV5-4,NA,NA,15
CASSFPGTGEDTQYF,TGTGCCAGCAGCTTCCCCGGGACAGGGGAAGATACGCAGTATTTT,TRBJ2-3,TRBV7-2,NA,TRBD1,15
CASSPRDTLYGYTF,TGTGCCAGCTCACCGAGAGACACTCTCTATGGCTACACCTTC,TRBJ1-2,TRBV18,NA,NA,14